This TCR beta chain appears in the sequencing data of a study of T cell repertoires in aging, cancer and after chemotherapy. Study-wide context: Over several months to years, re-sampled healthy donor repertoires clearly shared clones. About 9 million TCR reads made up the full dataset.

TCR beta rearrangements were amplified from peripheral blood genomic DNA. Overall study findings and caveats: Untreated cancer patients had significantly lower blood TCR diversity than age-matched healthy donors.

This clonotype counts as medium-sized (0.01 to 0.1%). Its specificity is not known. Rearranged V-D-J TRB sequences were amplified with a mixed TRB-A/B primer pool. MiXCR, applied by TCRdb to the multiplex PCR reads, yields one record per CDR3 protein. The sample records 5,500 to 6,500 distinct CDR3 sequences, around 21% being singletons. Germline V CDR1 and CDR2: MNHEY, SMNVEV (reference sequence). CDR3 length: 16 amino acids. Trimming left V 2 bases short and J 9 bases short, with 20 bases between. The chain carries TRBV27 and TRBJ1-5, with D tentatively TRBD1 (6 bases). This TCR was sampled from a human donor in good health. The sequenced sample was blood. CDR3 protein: CASSLRGRGGVGPQHF. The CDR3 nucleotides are TGTGCCAGCAGTTTAAGGGGCAGGGGCGGGGTAGGGCCCCAGCATTTT.